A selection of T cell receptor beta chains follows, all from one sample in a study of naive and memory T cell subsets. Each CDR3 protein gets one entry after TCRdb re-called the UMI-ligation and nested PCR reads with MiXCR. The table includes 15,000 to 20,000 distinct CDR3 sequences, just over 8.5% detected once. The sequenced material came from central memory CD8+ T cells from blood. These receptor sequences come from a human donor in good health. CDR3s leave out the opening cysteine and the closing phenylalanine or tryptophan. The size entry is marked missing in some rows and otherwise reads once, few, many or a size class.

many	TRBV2	ASSAETGYNEQF
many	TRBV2	ASTTSGYTDTQY
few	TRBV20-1	SAPGEGRSSYNEQF
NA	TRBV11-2	VSSLRSNEQF
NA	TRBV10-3	AISDGATNEKLF
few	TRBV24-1	ATSGTREINEQF
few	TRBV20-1	SAIGHEVTDTQY
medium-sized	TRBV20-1	SARDQGGGALETQY
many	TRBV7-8	ASSLAYQGGYEQY
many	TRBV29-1	SVVDRVTYEQY
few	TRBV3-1	ASNPGGGRTEAF
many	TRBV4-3	ASSQEPGRAGDTQY
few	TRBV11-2	ASSLSSTEAF
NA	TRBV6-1	ASSDAVEQGASD
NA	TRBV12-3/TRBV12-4	ASRPDPGELF
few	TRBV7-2	ASSSGNQPQH
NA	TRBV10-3	AISGDSSYEQY
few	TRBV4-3	ASSPASDRVREQY
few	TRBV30	AWSVGSNQPQH
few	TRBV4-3	ASSQAGGGGANVLT
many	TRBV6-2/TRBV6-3	ASSYSEILAKNIQY
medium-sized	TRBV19	ASTNSGNEQF
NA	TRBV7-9	ASSLPLNTGELF
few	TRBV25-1	ASSEYPGRGFQETQY
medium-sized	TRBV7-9	ASSPQEMNTEAF
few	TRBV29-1	SVVTNWYEQF
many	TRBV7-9	ASRPNTGNEQY
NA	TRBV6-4	ASSDQASGGYNEQF
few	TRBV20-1	SVPSGRTYEQY
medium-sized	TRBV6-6	ASSRTAGEGADTQY
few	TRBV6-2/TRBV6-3	ASSYGKQPQH
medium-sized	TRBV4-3	ASSLWGDEQF
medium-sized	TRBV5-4	ASSLRQGDYEQY
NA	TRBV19	ASTETGGLQY
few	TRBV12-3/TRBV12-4	ASSRGGGGDTQY
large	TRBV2	ASSAGTASTDTQY
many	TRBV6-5	ASSYSRGASDTQY
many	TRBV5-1	ASSLNPGFQAGANVLT
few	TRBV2	ASSDYRGNGYT
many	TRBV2	ASRVNRGNQPQH
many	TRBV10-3	AISDGSLSYEQY
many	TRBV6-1	ASSEEASNTGELF
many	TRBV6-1	ASSEAGGPEQY
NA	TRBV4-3	ASSQDPSGGAGDTQY
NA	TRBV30	AWTLQGDEAF
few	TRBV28	ASSLGGPGNEQF
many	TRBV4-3	ASSQDLVSIQVEQY
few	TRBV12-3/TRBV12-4	ASSQGLAGNNEQF
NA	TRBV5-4	ASSLELAGYNEQF
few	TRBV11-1	ASSFGLASSYEQY
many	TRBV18	ASSKAGHSNNEQF
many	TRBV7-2	ASSSNGLAGSNEQF
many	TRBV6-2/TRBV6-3	ASSFVSGANVLT
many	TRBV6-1	ASSSGTENTEAF
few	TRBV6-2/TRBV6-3	ASSLKRANEQF